This T cell receptor beta chain was sequenced for a study of blood T cell repertoires in COVID-19. About the study: The origin of the acute and convalescent COVID-19 samples was the United States, Italy and Spain. The analysed material was cDNA or gDNA that came from T cells, B-cell-depleted T cells, or PBMCs.

Authors' methods: Nucleated cell counts were estimated from reference gene primer amplification. Sequencing used immunoSEQ multiplex PCR; TCRdb keeps in-frame clones, though not all of them. V and J calls and clone size come straight from that table; D and trimming were deduced from the DNA. The sample gives tens of thousands of clones, 86% of which show up once; 1.5% to 2% is in the top ten. Germline CDR1 LGHDT, CDR2 YNNKEL (reference sequence). The CDR3 has 16 amino acids. V gave up 4 bases and J gave up 0 bases, with 10 bases separating them. This TCR derives from a man aged 25-45 years with acute or convalescent COVID-19. The sequencing input was peripheral blood. The chain couples TRBV3-1 (or the pseudogene TRBV3-2) to TRBJ1-6, with D possibly being TRBD1 (6 bases). The CDR3: CASSPTGSSYNSPLHF. As DNA, the CDR3 is TGTGCCAGCAGCCCCACAGGGAGCTCCTATAATTCACCCCTCCACTTT.